The sequence of this T cell receptor (beta chain) was determined in a study of cytomegalovirus exposure and HLA in healthy donors (TCRdb year 2017). With respect to the entire study: An earlier analysis of some 620 of the donors reported 276 Gb of sequence data and approximately 120 million unique TCR beta sequences obtained from roughly 180 million T cells. Approximately 310 gigabases of sequencing data and around 87 million unique TCR sequences were included in an early release covering under 650 HLA-typed donors. The genetic ancestry cluster associated with self-reported Caucasian donors included roughly four fifths of the 398 genotyped donors. The study aimed to test whether cataloging public T cell receptors could reveal signatures of past pathogen exposure. The study used immunosequencing to profile the T cell repertoires of approximately 650 subjects and linked those repertoires to cytomegalovirus serostatus. Along with the approximately 600-subject first cohort, a separate validation cohort of 120 different subjects was used. To predict cytomegalovirus infection status, the study brought together high-throughput TCR immunosequencing, statistical association of individual TCRs with disease status, and machine learning. In a later analysis, previously published TCR beta repertoires from 500 to 750 donors were re-analyzed and high-resolution HLA genotyping was added so that TCR occurrence patterns could be studied. Rather than drawing on any new phenotypic data, the later analysis identified candidate immune exposures from TCR beta sequences and the way those sequences occurred across donors. To decide whether each TCR beta V gene segment behaved as functional or pseudogenic, an earlier analysis of some 600 of the donors relied on high-throughput TCR beta sequencing. Donor age, sex, ethnicity and CMV serostatus were compiled together with the repertoire data. In a later genetic analysis, genome-wide SNP genotypes for about 65% of the 666 donors were used, and that subset was treated as a discovery cohort. All discovery cohort repertoires had been generated on a single sequencing platform. Both class I and class II loci were covered by HLA typing, at four-digit resolution. The number of typed donors differed by locus: roughly 620-640 for A, B, C, DRB1 and DQB1; some 540 for DQA1; 606 for DPA1; and about 450 for DPB1. Five DR-DQ haplotypes were treated as single units for association and clustering because of strong linkage in the cohort. Among 300 to 500 genotyped donors of the cohort, an average of about 220,000 unique TCR beta nucleotide sequences was sequenced per donor, of which 15% to 20% were non-productive.

Library preparation employed the immunoSEQ multiplex PCR assay. The multiplex PCR relied on a mix of 60 forward primers for TCR Vbeta segments and 13 reverse primers for TCR Jbeta segments. The CDR3 region of rearranged TCR beta genes was amplified from genomic DNA by a multiplex PCR assay. On the Illumina HiSeq System, the amplified TCR beta libraries were sequenced as 87-base-pair reads. The original pipeline was this. Across the roughly 670 repertoires, a later analysis counted 80 million or so unique TCR beta chains, roughly 11 million of which were shared by at least two donors. A nearest-neighbor algorithm error-corrected the raw reads and collapsed the reads into unique sequences, merging closely related sequences to remove PCR and sequencing errors. V, D and J gene segments were assigned by aligning CDR3 sequences to IMGT reference sequences. For a sequence to be retained, at least a six-nucleotide match to both a V gene segment and a J gene segment was required. A rearrangement counted as productive if the CDR3 had no stop codons and remained in frame with V and J, and every other rearrangement counted as non-productive. CDR3 was defined by IMGT convention, running from the second conserved V-encoded cysteine to the conserved J-encoded phenylalanine. The earlier analysis of approximately 590 of the donors excluded any sequence lacking an unambiguous match to a single V gene segment. An earlier analysis of some 610 of the donors called V segments functional above 56.7% productive rearrangements and segregating when the between-donor standard deviation exceeded 5%. A statistical classification framework was built to diagnose cytomegalovirus status from the catalog of TCR beta chain sequences. V and J gene assignment, in a later analysis, came from comparing TCR nucleotide sequences with IMGT/GENE-DB human TR gene sequences. In a later analysis, CDR3 sequences and most-parsimonious VDJ recombination scenarios were assigned using the TCRdist pipeline. A later analysis defined each TCR beta chain by its CDR3 amino acid sequence plus V-gene family, and excluded reads lacking a unique V-gene family. To address suspected cross-contamination and a sequencing artifact, a later analysis removed approximately 590 highly shared, low-generation-probability nucleotide sequences. For each public chain, a later analysis derived a clonal expansion index from normalized ranks of inferred template counts within each repertoire. In a later analysis, generation probabilities were computed using a VDJ recombination model fitted to out-of-frame rearrangements, and the results were checked against IGoR. Hypergeometric tests were used in a later analysis to score TCR-TCR, TCR-HLA and TCR-CMV co-occurrence, with a repertoire-size bias correction applied to the TCR pairs. False discovery rates were estimated in a later analysis by permuting HLA or CMV assignments 20 times. In a later analysis, co-occurring TCRs were grouped using DBSCAN, and TCRdist sequence similarity was added for clustering within HLA-allele-positive subsets. Co-occurrence clustering excluded repertoires with fewer than 30,000 or more than 120,000 public chains, plus five with anomalous nucleotide sharing. The source is immuneACCESS, and TCRdb retained only in-frame sequences with V and J called. Part of the clones is not carried over; for the studies checked, unresolved V genes explain less than half of this, and the remainder is unexplained. D and trimming come from the DNA, and the V and J calls and clone size come from that table. The data table for this sample lists about 130,000 clones. The top ten hold under 2% of the sample.

As concerns this clone: Its antigen remains undetermined.

According to the germline V gene, CDR1 reads SNHLY and CDR2 reads FYNNEI. Spanning cysteine to phenylalanine, the CDR3 consists of 17 amino acids. Only the CDR3 region is kept as DNA, spanning 51 bases read in frame from base 1. Trimming removed 3 bases from V and 7 bases from J, leaving 21 bases between the germline ends. The cohort comprised some 680 healthy bone marrow donors. At the time of sampling, every cohort member was nominally healthy, though immune exposures that went unrecorded were likely present. The donor was CMV seronegative and was included in the group of a few hundred seronegative cohort members. Every donor gave a peripheral blood sample, and the peripheral blood mononuclear cells from that sample were used for TCR beta sequencing. The Qiagen DNeasy Blood Extraction Kit was used to extract genomic DNA from the blood cell samples. What the work shows at the level of the full study, not this receptor alone: Immune exposure information for the cohort was limited to CMV serostatus. Because the 87-base-pair reads could not distinguish some IMGT-functional V segments, including TRBV6-2 and TRBV6-3, those segments were excluded. Broadly in line with IMGT annotations, most TCR beta V segments showed up in productive rearrangements about 87% or about 30% of the time in an earlier analysis of several hundred of the donors. When HLA alleles, especially DR and DQ, strongly co-occurred, attributing TCR associations to individual alleles was difficult. A later genetic analysis associated a missense DCLRE1C variant with V-gene and J-gene trimming of TCR beta chains, and an independent cohort replicated the association. A group of highly shared sequence variants was considered likely to be a technical artifact of the sequencing pipeline. A later analysis reported that several top co-occurrence clusters appeared linked to parvovirus B19, influenza, CMV and Epstein-Barr virus. A few of the identified cytomegalovirus-associated TCR beta chains were confirmed in vitro to be specific for cytomegalovirus antigens. According to a later analysis, most CMV-associated TCR beta chains appeared to be HLA-restricted, and the HLA associations seemed to be driven largely by CMV exposure. The classifier was reported to diagnose cytomegalovirus status with high specificity and sensitivity in both the original and validation cohorts. HLA typing was unavailable for some donors at each locus, so association tests used only the typed subset. A further reported finding was that TCR beta sequences accurately predicted the HLA-A and HLA-B alleles for most subjects in the first cohort. A later analysis associated around 16,000 TCR beta sequences with specific HLA alleles at a false discovery rate of 0.05. According to the authors, the approach could potentially be generalized to other disease states and immunological phenotypes. The presence/absence analyses assumed that sequencing depth was roughly uniform across donors, and that assumption may not be true. A total of fewer than 200 TCR beta chains were listed by the study as associated with cytomegalovirus. A later analysis found that TCR association rates varied across HLA loci, with DRB1 alleles showing the most associated TCRs and HLA-C alleles the fewest. Linkage disequilibrium might explain the correlated functional status among segregating V segments, but an unknown experimental factor could not be ruled out. In a later analysis, HLA-associated TCR beta chains were found to be more clonally expanded and to have lower generation probabilities than equally common non-associated chains. This cohort had only TCR beta chains sequenced, and the lack of alpha or paired-chain data limited which features could be detected. The earlier analysis of approximately 590 of the donors excluded fewer than 20 rarely observed V segments, including chromosome 9 orphons, because counts were too low. While some public TCRs were present in many individuals, most TCR sequences turned up only very rarely across donors. A later genetic analysis reported fewer N-insertions in productive TCRs among donors in an Asian-associated ancestry cluster than the roughly 700-donor mean.

This sequence originates from a man aged 18 to 30 in good health and CMV-seronegative. The sample comprised PBMCs. Here the chain combines TRBV2 and TRBJ2-2, with a weak D call of TRBD2 (5 bases match). The DNA sequence follows: TGTGCCAGCAGTGATTGGCTACTAGAAGCTAACGGCGGGGAGCTGTTTTTT. Its translation is CASSDWLLEANGGELFF.